This T cell receptor beta chain appears in the sequencing data of a study of T cell responses to AZD1222 COVID-19 vaccine. Findings and limits, study-wide: Just six AZD1222 recipients tested seropositive at baseline. Nearly half of spike-specific TCRs reportedly target unmutated variant regions.

Using immunoSEQ multiplex PCR, the repertoire was profiled, and TCRdb retains in-frame clones only, with some absent. Altogether tens of thousands of clones are present, approximately 90% being singletons, with the ten largest covering approximately 4.5%. With respect to this clone: Its antigen remains unidentified.

Germline V gives CDR1 LGHNA, CDR2 YSLEER. The ends lost 4 bases at V and 1 base at J; junction bases unmatched: 14. CDR3 length: 18 residues. Source: peripheral blood, taken on day 0 of MenACWY control vaccination. The rearrangement joins TRBV4-3 to TRBJ2-7, with 9 positions matching TRBD2. This clonotype was sampled from an adult in good health. CDR3 sequence reads: CASSRWLSEAGGSYEQYF. The CDR3 DNA reads TGCGCCAGCAGCCGGTGGTTAAGTGAAGCGGGAGGTTCCTACGAGCAGTACTTC.